Listed here is a single T cell receptor (beta chain). This CDR3 is built from 14 residues. Trimming cost V 3 bases and J 3 bases, with 13 bases left between them. Per germline, CDR1 SGHTS and CDR2 YDEGEE. The data are from a study of blood T cell repertoires in COVID-19. Study information: T cells, B-cell-depleted T cells, or PBMCs provided the cDNA or gDNA that served as material.

Here immunoSEQ multiplex PCR was the method, and the copy in TCRdb shows in-frame clones only, minus some. Among tens of thousands of clones listed, about 83% were seen once. Sequenced material: peripheral blood. The TCR originated in a man in his 70s with acute or convalescent COVID-19. J is TRBJ2-7 and V is TRBV5-8; weak D call: TRBD1 (5 bases). DNA of the CDR3: TGTGCCAGCAGCTACCGGTGGGGCAGCTACGAGCAGTACTTC. Protein product: CASSYRWGSYEQYF.